This T cell receptor beta chain came from a study of blood T cell repertoires in COVID-19. Study in general: In each case, the material was cDNA or gDNA derived from T cells, B-cell-depleted T cells, or PBMCs.

Data came from immunoSEQ multiplex PCR; TCRdb stores just in-frame clones and leaves some out. The sample shows some 83,000 clones, approximately 80% of them seen only once. The CDR3 extends over 13 amino acids. V was pared by 4 bases and J by 4 bases, with 9 bases between. Germline V gene data show CDR1 as SGHTS and CDR2 as YDEGEE. The clonotype originates from a man aged 60 to 69 with active or convalescent COVID-19. V and J are TRBV5-8 and TRBJ1-5, with D perhaps matching TRBD1 (6 bases). Sequencing used peripheral blood. The CDR3 DNA reads as TGTGCCAGCAGCATGGACAGAAATCAGCCCCAGCATTTT. Its translation is CASSMDRNQPQHF.